These 13 T cell receptor beta chains share one sample of origin, sequenced in a study of response to subunit inactivated influenza vaccine. MiXCR, applied by TCRdb to the RT-PCR reads, yields one record per CDR3 protein. The repertoire holds about 520,000 distinct CDR3 sequences, about 25% seen once, with 1.9% in the top ten. The source material was CD4+ T cells sorted from PBMCs, sampled around 5 days after vaccination. These receptors were collected from a man aged 45 to 65 who received an inactivated influenza vaccine.

The table lists this clonotype with a few counts. This chain connects TRBV30 to TRBJ1-5; no clear D gene. The V and J ends lost 2 bases and 4 bases respectively, with 9 bases between them. Germline values: CDR1 GTSNPN, CDR2 SVGIG (reference sequence). The CDR3 totals 13 residues. In DNA form, the CDR3 reads TGTGCCTGGAGTTGGAGGGTTAATCAGCCCCAGCATTTT. Its translation: CAWSWRVNQPQHF.

The V gene is TRBV20-1, the J gene TRBJ2-1; D call uncertain. Germline V gene data show CDR1 as DFQATT and CDR2 as SNEGSKA (reference sequence). This CDR3 is 12 amino acids long. Trimming took off 3 bases at V and 6 bases at J, with 9 bases between the two ends. CDR3 DNA sequence: TGCAGTGCTAGTGGCCTCGGCAATGAGCAGTTCTTC. The encoded protein is CSASGLGNEQFF.

In its sample, this clonotype was seen a few times. V is TRBV4-3 and J is TRBJ2-7; the match to TRBD1 covers 8 bases. Trimming at V came to 1 base and at J to 2 bases, leaving 4 bases not matched to a gene. The CDR3 is 15 amino acids. Germline CDR1 LGHNA, CDR2 YSLEER. The CDR3 coding sequence is TGCGCCAGCAGCCAAGGGGACAGGAGCGCCTACGAGCAGTACTTC. This translates into CASSQGDRSAYEQYF.

V is TRBV5-5 and J is TRBJ1-4, with 7 bases identical to TRBD1. The V gene's germline CDR1 is SGHKS and CDR2 YYEKEE (reference sequence). The ends lost 4 bases at V and 5 bases at J; junction bases unmatched: 8. The CDR3 consists of 15 residues. DNA of the CDR3: TGTGCCAGCAGCGTATCCGGGACAGCAAATGAAAAACTGTTTTTT. It translates to CASSVSGTANEKLFF.

This clonotype was seen a few times. The chain employs TRBV10-3 and TRBJ2-7; 8 bases map to TRBD1. The germline V gene encodes CDR1 ENHRY and CDR2 SYGVKD. Trimming took 7 bases from V and 2 from J; bases not matched to a gene: 4. This CDR3 is 13 amino acids long. The CDR3 DNA reads TGTGCCATCATGGGACAGGCTACCTACGAGCAGTACTTC. Protein: CAIMGQATYEQYF.

This chain connects TRBV5-1 to TRBJ2-2; D gene uncertain. Germline values: CDR1 SGHRS, CDR2 YFSETQ. This CDR3 has 15 amino acids. Trimming took off 1 base at V and 7 bases at J, with 14 bases between the two ends. The CDR3, as DNA: TGCGCCAGCAGCTTGACCCCTAGGTTGGACGGGGAGCTGTTTTTT. This codes for CASSLTPRLDGELFF.

The chain carries TRBV9 and TRBJ2-3; a possible D gene is TRBD1 (5 bases). The V gene's germline CDR1 is SGDLS and CDR2 YYNGEE. V lost 1 base, J lost 5 bases, and 11 bases lay in between. CDR3 length: 14 residues. The CDR3 here is CASSVPSQGDTQYF. DNA for the CDR3: TGTGCCAGCAGCGTACCATCCCAGGGAGATACGCAGTATTTT.

The rearrangement uses TRBV7-8 and TRBJ2-7, with TRBD1 matching 7 bases. This CDR3 contains 15 residues. Unmatched junction bases numbered 13, after V lost 7 bases and J lost 4 bases. CDR1 and CDR2 from the germline V gene are SGHVS and FQNEAQ. DNA for the CDR3: TGTGCCAGCACGCCATCGACAGGGTTCTTGTACGAGCAGTACTTC. Translated, it gives CASTPSTGFLYEQYF.

In its sample, this clonotype was seen many times. The chain has TRBV29-1 and TRBJ2-3, with 10 bases fitting TRBD2. CDR1 SQVTM and CDR2 ANQGSEA come from the germline V gene. This CDR3 spans 15 amino acids. J lost 3 bases, V lost 7 bases, and 10 bases had no gene match. The CDR3: CSAGASGSRTDTQYF. The CDR3 DNA reads as TGCAGCGCTGGGGCTAGCGGGAGTAGGACAGATACGCAGTATTTT.

This clonotype was picked up many times. The J gene is TRBJ2-7, the V gene TRBV29-1; D not certain. CDR3 length: 11 residues. Trimming took 4 bases from V and 1 from J, leaving 5 bases between them. Germline V gene data show CDR1 as SQVTM and CDR2 as ANQGSEA. The CDR3 is CSVGRSYEQYF. The DNA of the CDR3 is TGCAGCGTTGGTCGTTCCTACGAGCAGTACTTC.

CDR3 sequence (DNA): TGTGCCAGCAGCACCCGACAGGGCTCAGATACGCAGTATTTT. It encodes CASSTRQGSDTQYF. J is TRBJ2-3 and V is TRBV7-2; 7 positions match TRBD1. Germline V gives CDR1 SGHTA, CDR2 FQGNSA. The V and J ends lost 5 bases and 4 bases, in that order; junction bases with no gene match: 6. The CDR3 totals 14 residues.

This chain links TRBV29-1 with TRBJ2-1, with 10 bases lining up with TRBD1. Germline CDR1 reads SQVTM; CDR2 reads ANQGSEA. Losses at the gene ends were 4 bases for V and 8 bases for J; bases not matched to a gene: 8. The CDR3 consists of 14 residues. The CDR3 DNA is TGCAGCGTTGTGGGACAGGGGCGGTATGATGAGCAGTTCTTC. Its protein product is CSVVGQGRYDEQFF.

The genes are TRBV11-2 and TRBJ1-1; TRBD1 agrees at 7 bases. Losses at the gene ends were 1 base for V and 2 bases for J; bases not matched to a gene: 10. CDR3 length: 17 amino acids. Germline-derived CDR1 and CDR2 are SGHAT and FQNNGV. CDR3 loop: CASSLGPTGWANTEAFF. DNA of the CDR3: TGTGCCAGCAGCTTAGGGCCGACAGGGTGGGCAAACACTGAAGCTTTCTTT.